This note documents a single T cell receptor beta chain sequence. Its antigen is not known. This sample was taken from a study of CD8 T cells in ankylosing spondylitis. The study, taken as a whole, reports: A subset of motif variants has previously been described in the synovial fluid and blood of reactive arthritis. A motif of 7 to 9 highly homologous TCR beta variants was seen as apparently characteristic of ankylosing spondylitis blood. CD8+ cells made up the disease-linked clones, which were relatively rare in peripheral blood. In ankylosing spondylitis patients, matched synovial fluid reportedly showed significant enrichment of disease-linked clones.

Trimming stripped 0 bases from V and 3 bases from J, with 9 bases between. Germline V CDR1 and CDR2: LGHNA, YNFKEQ. The CDR3 contains 14 residues. Making the TCR beta libraries involved quantitative 5'-RACE with molecular barcodes. TCRdb recomputed calls from the 5' RACE reads with MiXCR, one row per CDR3 protein. This sample yields under 550,000 distinct CDR3 sequences, of which roughly a quarter are seen a single time; 0.89% belongs to the top ten. The V and J genes are TRBV4-2 and TRBJ2-7; D is undetermined. Sequenced input: blood, either unsorted or a sorted T cell fraction (not recorded which). The receptor comes from a male donor with ankylosing spondylitis. CDR3 sequence: CASSQDFGSYEQYF. As DNA, the CDR3 is TGTGCCAGCAGCCAAGATTTCGGCAGCTACGAGCAGTACTTC.